This TCR beta chain was identified in a study of blood T cell repertoires in COVID-19 (dated by TCRdb to the early 2020s). Context from the whole study: Samples from collaborators originated in the United States, Italy and Spain and spanned both the acute and convalescent phases of COVID-19. The material from the prospective study consisted of cDNA or gDNA derived from T cells, B-cell-depleted T cells, or PBMCs. The dataset comprised deeply sampled blood TCRbeta repertoires from subjects exposed to, actively infected with, or recovered from COVID-19. The repertoires were released in a freely available public database intended as a resource for research on the immune response to SARS-CoV-2. The samples were drawn from the first 160 participants of the ongoing ImmuneRACE study and from 950 to 1,500 subjects provided by 6 global collaborators. Sample metadata almost always included a de-identified subject ID, COVID-19 status, age in years and sex. HLA class I and class II types, where available, came from metadata supplied by the sample provider rather than from assay-based typing.

Cut back by 6 bases and 3 bases, the V and J ends lie 18 bases apart. CDR3 length: 15 amino acids, cysteine to phenylalanine. The only DNA kept is the CDR3, 45 bases in frame from the first base. The germline V gene specifies SNHLY as CDR1 and FYNNEI as CDR2. To note about this clone: The clone's antigen remains unknown. Base qualities are not recorded, but no much larger clone differs from it by a single base.

Participants in the prospective study were aged about 18 to 100 years, lived in under 30 United States geographic areas, and enrolled through a virtual design. To assign participants to cohorts, the prospective study relied on clinical history that participants themselves reported in a screening survey and a study questionnaire. Recovered participants in ImmuneRACE Cohort 3 were defined as having two consecutive negative NP/OP PCR tests, clearance from a healthcare professional, or resolution of symptoms. In the prospective study, mobile phlebotomists collected whole blood, serum and a nasopharyngeal or oropharyngeal swab from each participant. Additional blood draws and questionnaires over an approximately two-month period could optionally be provided by prospective study participants. Before DNA extraction, blood samples from the prospective study were shipped at room temperature or frozen. Overall study outcomes, separate from this receptor: How much clinical and demographic metadata was included differed by source and by participant, and the metadata was provided uncurated.

TCRbeta CDR3 regions were amplified from genomic DNA using the immunoSEQ Assay, a bias-controlled multiplex PCR. As for the original processing: The number of nucleated cells in each sample was estimated from the amplification of reference gene primers within the assay. To quantify the absolute abundance of each unique TCRbeta CDR3 rearrangement, sequence reads were collapsed and filtered. Productive Simpson clonality was computed per sample as the square root of Simpson's diversity index over productive rearrangements. TCRdb limited this immuneACCESS table to in-frame rearrangements with V and J called. A share of clones is missing; checked studies link under half to unresolved V genes, and the rest is unexplained. D and trimming come from the DNA, and the V and J calls and clone size come from that table. The sample yields more than 200,000 clones; approximately 80% were counted once. Under 2% of the sample lies in the top ten.

Sequences were obtained from PBMCs or T cells enriched from blood (not recorded which). In this chain, TRBV2 is recombined with TRBJ2-7, and TRBD1 may be the D gene, going by 6 matching bases. This receptor was taken from a man between 60 and 70 years old who had recovered from COVID-19. The bases read TGTGCCAGCAGCTACGACAGGAATCCTCACTACGAGCAGTACTTC. Its protein is CASSYDRNPHYEQYF.